The 7 T cell receptor beta chains given below trace back to one sample, sequenced in a study of PD-L1 blockade in urothelial cancer. Sequencing used immunoSEQ multiplex PCR; TCRdb keeps in-frame clones, though not all of them. This table has about 24,000 clones, less than 90% appearing once. The sample in question was PBMCs, obtained around atezolizumab (anti-PD-L1) treatment. The receptors shown here come from a man aged 65 to 85 with urothelial cancer.

The rearrangement joins TRBV7-9 to TRBJ1-5; D is uncertain. There are 16 residues in the CDR3. The germline V and J ends were trimmed by 0 bases and 6 bases, with 15 bases remaining between them. Germline V gene sequence: CDR1 SEHNR, CDR2 FQNEAQ (reference sequence). The CDR3 region is CASSLADGGRGQPQHF. DNA for the CDR3: TGTGCCAGCAGCTTAGCTGACGGAGGTCGTGGTCAGCCCCAGCATTTT.

This clone has more than one count but fewer than ten. CDR3 sequence: CASSSTGGGYGYTF. The CDR3 DNA reads as TGTGCCAGCAGCTCCACAGGGGGCGGGTATGGCTACACCTTC. The genes are TRBV7-9 and TRBJ1-2; 9 positions match TRBD1. The CDR3 sequence is 14 residues long. V gave up 4 bases and J gave up 5 bases; unmatched junction bases: 5. Germline V lookup: CDR1 SEHNR, CDR2 FQNEAQ (reference sequence).

This chain uses TRBV27 with TRBJ2-2; D not certain. From germline, CDR1 is MNHEY and CDR2 SMNVEV (reference sequence). The CDR3 has 13 amino acids. Trimming took off 3 bases at V and 5 bases at J, with 7 bases between the two ends. The CDR3 protein is CASSFGSTGELFF. In DNA, the CDR3 is TGTGCCAGCAGTTTTGGCTCAACCGGGGAGCTGTTTTTT.

This clone was seen a handful of times. The gene calls are TRBV2 and TRBJ2-1; D gene uncertain. This CDR3 contains 15 residues. With 3 bases removed from V and 0 bases from J, the gap between germline ends came to 9 bases. Germline assignment: CDR1 SNHLY and CDR2 FYNNEI. The CDR3 sequence is CASSDSSSSYNEQFF. The CDR3 nucleotides are TGTGCCAGCAGTGACTCTTCGAGCTCCTACAATGAGCAGTTCTTC.

V usage is TRBV5-1 and J usage is TRBJ2-7, with 8 bases identical to TRBD1. Trimming cost V 1 base and J 4 bases; bases outside gene matches: 10. This CDR3 is 16 amino acids long. Germline CDR1 reads SGHRS; CDR2 reads YFSETQ. Here the CDR3 reads CASSLQFDRGVYEQYF. The CDR3 DNA follows: TGCGCCAGCAGCTTGCAGTTTGACAGGGGAGTGTACGAGCAGTACTTC.

This clone turned up a few times. The CDR3 reads CASSLGTGGKTYEQYF. Here the CDR3 DNA reads TGTGCCAGCAGTTTGGGAACTGGAGGGAAGACCTACGAGCAGTACTTC. J is TRBJ2-7 and V is TRBV27, with D possibly matching TRBD2 (6 bases). V was trimmed by 3 bases and J by 2 bases, leaving 17 bases between them. CDR1 is MNHEY and CDR2 is SMNVEV in the germline V gene (reference sequence). CDR3 size: 16 residues.

This chain uses TRBV6-5 with TRBJ1-4; D remains unclear. The CDR3 covers 13 residues. Germline V lookup: CDR1 MNHEY, CDR2 SVGAGI. V was pared by 6 bases and J by 14 bases, with 19 bases between. For the CDR3, the DNA is TGTGCCAGCAGACCCGGCGGCCTCGAGGTGCTGTTTTTT. This sequence encodes CASRPGGLEVLFF.